This T cell receptor beta chain was captured by sequencing in a study of Tregs in tolerant kidney transplant recipients. Across the study: Recipients received nonmyeloablative bone marrow transplants from related graft donors, with transient mixed chimerism.

Study-wide points: Findings come from small patient numbers and require larger validation.

A note on this clone: No antigen is known for it.

The method was immunoSEQ multiplex PCR; TCRdb's version includes in-frame clones alone and lacks a portion of them. The table records 60,000 to 75,000 clones, roughly 85% of them present only once. Germline V lookup: CDR1 ENHRY, CDR2 SYGVKD. The CDR3 sequence is 12 residues long. Trimming cost V 0 bases and J 5 bases, with 2 bases left between them. This chain joins TRBV10-3 and TRBJ2-1; D is undetermined. The sequencing used Tregs from blood, collected before the transplant. The receptor comes from a human donor who received a combined kidney and bone marrow transplant. The CDR3 sequence: CAISESDNEQFF. The DNA of the CDR3 is TGTGCCATCAGTGAGTCGGACAATGAGCAGTTCTTC.